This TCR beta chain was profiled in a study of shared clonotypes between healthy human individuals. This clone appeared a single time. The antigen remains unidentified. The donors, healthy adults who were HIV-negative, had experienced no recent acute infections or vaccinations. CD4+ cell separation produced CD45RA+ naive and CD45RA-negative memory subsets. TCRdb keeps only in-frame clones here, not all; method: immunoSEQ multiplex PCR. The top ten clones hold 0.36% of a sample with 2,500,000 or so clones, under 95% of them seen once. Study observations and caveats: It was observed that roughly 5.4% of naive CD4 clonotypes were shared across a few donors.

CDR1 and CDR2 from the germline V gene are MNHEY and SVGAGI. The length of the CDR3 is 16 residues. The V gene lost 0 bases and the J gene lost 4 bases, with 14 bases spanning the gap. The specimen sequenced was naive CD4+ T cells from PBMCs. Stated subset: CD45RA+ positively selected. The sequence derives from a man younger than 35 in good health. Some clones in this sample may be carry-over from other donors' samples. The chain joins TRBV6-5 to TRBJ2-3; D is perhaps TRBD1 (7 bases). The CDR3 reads CASSYSRDRISDTQYF. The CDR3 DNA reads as TGTGCCAGCAGTTACTCGCGGGACAGAATCTCAGATACGCAGTATTTT.